A selection of T cell receptor beta chains follows, all from one sample in a study of identical twins. TCRdb fed the 5' RACE reads into MiXCR, producing one record per CDR3 protein. The sample holds hundreds of thousands of distinct CDR3 sequences; about 12% are singletons and the top ten take roughly 1.5%. This sample also belongs to another study, concerning yellow fever vaccine responses in identical twins.

Sequencing was done on a sample of PBMCs. The receptors come from a woman under 30 in good health. Both conserved end residues are part of each CDR3. The D gene is left open where the match is weak. The size field is filled for only some rows; it gives once, few, many or a size class.

j_call v_call d_call clone_size cdr3_nt cdr3_aa
TRBJ2-3 TRBV4-2 . . TGTGCCTGCGCCGGAGATACGCAGTATTTT CACAGDTQYF
TRBJ2-7 TRBV28 TRBD2 . TGTGCCAGCAGTTGGGAGGGTAGCGGGAGTCTCTACGAGCAGTACTTC CASSWEGSGSLYEQYF
TRBJ2-1 TRBV10-3 TRBD1 . TGTGCCATCAGTGAGCCGACAGGGGGGGCCTACAATGAGCAGTTCTTC CAISEPTGGAYNEQFF
TRBJ2-1 TRBV7-6 TRBD2 few TGTGCCAGCAGCCCCTGGGTAGCGGGGGGCAATGAGCAGTTCTTC CASSPWVAGGNEQFF
TRBJ1-2 TRBV12-3/TRBV12-4 . many TGTGCCATCGGACAGACTATTAACTATGGCTACACCTTC CAIGQTINYGYTF
TRBJ1-4 TRBV20-1 . . TGCAGTGCGGAAAGAAGGGCAACTAATGAAAAACTGTTTTTT CSAERRATNEKLFF
TRBJ1-4 TRBV7-9 . . TGTGCCGTACTAAGGGAAGAAAATGAAAAACTGTTTTTT CAVLREENEKLFF
TRBJ2-3 TRBV7-9 . . TGTGCCAGCAGCTCATCGGACTCCACAGATACGCAGTATTTT CASSSSDSTDTQYF
TRBJ1-1 TRBV6-2/TRBV6-3 . . TGTGCCAGCAGGAGTTTAGCCGAAGCTTTCTTT CASRSLAEAFF
TRBJ1-4 TRBV7-9 . few TGTGCCAGCAGCTTAGCCCCAGGAACACTGTTTTTT CASSLAPGTLFF
TRBJ1-5 TRBV7-9 . few TGTGCCAGCAGCTTAGGGGGGGAGGTATATAGCAATCAGCCCCAGCATTTT CASSLGGEVYSNQPQHF
TRBJ2-5 TRBV20-1 . . TGCAGTGCTAGAGATGTGGAGACCCAGTACTTC CSARDVETQYF
TRBJ2-3 TRBV5-1 TRBD2 few TGCGCCACTGCTCCGGGACTAGGCCATCACACAGATACGCAGTATTTT CATAPGLGHHTDTQYF
TRBJ2-7 TRBV20-1 TRBD2 many TGCAGTGCAATTAGCGGGACTAGCGGGAGCTACGAGCAGTACTTC CSAISGTSGSYEQYF
TRBJ1-1 TRBV10-2 . . TGCGCCAGCAGTGGCAGGGAGAACACTGAAGCTTTCTTT CASSGRENTEAFF
TRBJ2-2 TRBV7-9 TRBD1 few TGTGCCAGCAGCTTAGGGACAGGGTTCACCGGGGAGCTGTTTTTT CASSLGTGFTGELFF
TRBJ2-7 TRBV5-6 TRBD2 few TGTGCCAGCAGCCCATCGGGACTAGCGGGAGCCTACGAGCAGTACTTC CASSPSGLAGAYEQYF
TRBJ1-3 TRBV27 . few TGTGCCAGCAGTTTAACCCCCGTGGGGGTACATGGAAACACCATATATTTT CASSLTPVGVHGNTIYF
TRBJ2-1 TRBV29-1 . . TGCAGCGTGGTCGGGGACCTCTCCTACAATGAGCAGTTCTTC CSVVGDLSYNEQFF
TRBJ2-3 TRBV7-3 . few TGTGCCAGCAGCCCCCCCTGGACAGATACACAGTATTTT CASSPPWTDTQYF
TRBJ2-7 TRBV25-1 TRBD2 . TGTGCCAGCAGTGACTCCATATCGGGAGCGGGAGGGCTCTTTTCCTACGAGCAGTACTTC CASSDSISGAGGLFSYEQYF
TRBJ2-1 TRBV7-9 TRBD1 . TGTGCCAGCAGCCCTCCGTCGGACAGGTACAATGAGCAGTTCTTC CASSPPSDRYNEQFF
TRBJ2-7 TRBV5-5 . . TGTGCCAGCAGCTTGGTAGGGTCCTACTACGAGCAGTACTTC CASSLVGSYYEQYF
TRBJ2-1 TRBV9 . . TGTGCCAGCAGCGCGCGGGGCGGCTGGACAGGTGAAAATGAGCAGTTCTTC CASSARGGWTGENEQFF
TRBJ2-1 TRBV12-3/TRBV12-4 . few TGTGCCAGCAGCCCAAGGGTAGCGTCCTACAATGAGCAGTTCTTC CASSPRVASYNEQFF
TRBJ1-1 TRBV20-1 . . TGCAATACTACGCCTGAAGCTTTCTTT CNTTPEAFF
TRBJ1-1 TRBV4-1 . . TGCGCCAGCAGCCGCGTCCCGCGTGACACTGAAGCTTTCTTT CASSRVPRDTEAFF
TRBJ2-7 TRBV29-1 . . TGCAGCGTTGAAGGCACAGGCCCGTACGAGCAGTACTTC CSVEGTGPYEQYF
TRBJ2-1 TRBV29-1 . . TGCAGCGTTGGACCCGCCTACAGGAGGCTAGACAATGAGCAGTTCTTC CSVGPAYRRLDNEQFF
TRBJ1-5 TRBV2 TRBD1 . TGTGCCAGCAGGAATGGACAGGTCAATCAGCCCCAGCATTTT CASRNGQVNQPQHF
TRBJ1-5 TRBV10-3 TRBD1 many TGTGCCATCAGCCCGGACAGGGGCAATCAGCCCCAGCATTTT CAISPDRGNQPQHF
TRBJ2-7 TRBV24-1 . few TGTGCCACCAAAAGACAGCCTCCTTATCGCTACGAGCAGTACTTC CATKRQPPYRYEQYF
TRBJ2-2 TRBV6-5 . many TGTGCCAGCATTAGACAAGGGACCGGGGAGCTGTTTTTT CASIRQGTGELFF
TRBJ2-3 TRBV10-2 . . TGCGCCAGCACGGAGGGTTATACAGATACGCAGTATTTT CASTEGYTDTQYF
TRBJ2-1 TRBV12-3/TRBV12-4 . many TGTGCCAGCAGCCGAAGGCCAGGGTGGGACAATGAGCAGTTCTTC CASSRRPGWDNEQFF
TRBJ2-7 TRBV10-3 . few TGTGCCATCAGTGAGAGGACCTCTACGTTTGAGCAGTACTTC CAISERTSTFEQYF
TRBJ2-3 TRBV6-2/TRBV6-3 . once TGTGCCAGCATTCCCGGGCCTACAAATTTGGGAGATACGCAGTATTTT CASIPGPTNLGDTQYF
TRBJ2-5 TRBV6-1 . few TGTGCCAGCAGTCCCGGCAGGGAATACCAAGAGACCCAGTACTTC CASSPGREYQETQYF
TRBJ2-1 TRBV15 . many TGTGCCACCAGCAGAGGTAGAAATGAGCAGTTCTTC CATSRGRNEQFF
TRBJ2-3 TRBV27 TRBD1 few TGTGCCAGCAGCCCCTCCCGCGCGCAGGGGGCGAGATTTGGCGATACGCAGTATTTT CASSPSRAQGARFGDTQYF
TRBJ2-3 TRBV15 TRBD2 . TGTGCCACCAGCGAGTCTAGCGGGAGGAGCACAGATACGCAGTATTTT CATSESSGRSTDTQYF
TRBJ2-5 TRBV20-1 . . TGCAGTGCTTCAGGCCCGTGGCGCCAAGAGACCCAGTACTTC CSASGPWRQETQYF
TRBJ1-2 TRBV4-1 TRBD1 . TGCGCCAGCAGCCAACCACGACAGGGGGGTGGCTACACCTTC CASSQPRQGGGYTF
TRBJ1-1 TRBV5-6 . few TGTGCCAGCAGCTTGGCCACGTTAAACACTGAAGCTTTCTTT CASSLATLNTEAFF
TRBJ2-7 TRBV2 . . TGTGCCAGCAGCCCACAACCGCGATACGAGCAGTACTTC CASSPQPRYEQYF
TRBJ2-5 TRBV2 . . TGTGCCAGCAGTCTACGGGACACGGGGTCGGAGACCCAGTACTTC CASSLRDTGSETQYF
TRBJ2-1 TRBV20-1 . . TGCAGTGCCTTTCCCGCAGAGGGGTCCTACAATGAGCAGTTCTTC CSAFPAEGSYNEQFF
TRBJ2-1 TRBV25-1 TRBD2 few TGTGCCAGCAGTGAATCTATGACTAGCGGTCACAATGAGCAGTTCTTC CASSESMTSGHNEQFF
TRBJ2-3 TRBV6-1 . few TGTGCCAGCAGTATCCTCAGCCAGGCCACAGATACGCAGTATTTT CASSILSQATDTQYF
TRBJ2-5 TRBV5-5 TRBD1 . TGTGCCAGCAGCGTCGCCGACAGGGGAGGCGAGACCCAGTACTTC CASSVADRGGETQYF
TRBJ1-2 TRBV6-1 . few TGTGCCAGCATCCTACAGGTGGCTGTCGGTGGCTACACCTTC CASILQVAVGGYTF
TRBJ1-2 TRBV20-1 . many TGCAGTGCAGCCTCTGGCAGGGAGGGCTATGGCTACACCTTC CSAASGREGYGYTF
TRBJ1-2 TRBV3-1 . . TGTGCCAGCAGCCAAAATCCCGGTTCGTCCTATGGCTACACCTTC CASSQNPGSSYGYTF
TRBJ2-5 TRBV12-3/TRBV12-4 . . TGTGCCAGCAGTTTTATCCCGGGTGAAGAGACCCAGTACTTC CASSFIPGEETQYF
TRBJ2-1 TRBV6-2/TRBV6-3 . few TGTGCCACCCAGGAGGCTTACAATGAGCAGTTCTTC CATQEAYNEQFF